This T cell receptor (beta chain) derives from a study of T cell responses to AZD1222 COVID-19 vaccine. General study findings and limits: Only a handful of AZD1222 recipients, several in all, had baseline seropositivity. Among the donors, most were white British and more were female, and clonal diversity was possibly underestimated.

The CDR3 has 15 amino acids. The germline gives CDR1 KGHSH, CDR2 LQKENI. V shed 3 bases and J 0 bases; nucleotides not matched to a gene: 4. About this clone itself: Its specificity is unknown.

Method: immunoSEQ multiplex PCR; TCRdb's copy keeps in-frame clones and lacks some. The sample consists of tens of thousands of clones, 80% of them appearing once. The J gene is TRBJ1-1, the V gene TRBV18, with 7 bases aligning to TRBD1. The sequence was obtained from an adult in good health. The sequences come from peripheral blood, collected on day 0 of AZD1222 vaccination. DNA for the CDR3: TGTGCCAGCTCACCCCAGGGGGGGATGAACACTGAAGCTTTCTTT. Translation: CASSPQGGMNTEAFF.